The clone carrying this T cell receptor beta chain was seen just once. This specimen belongs to a study of blood T cell repertoires in COVID-19. Method: immunoSEQ multiplex PCR; TCRdb's copy keeps in-frame clones and lacks some. The sample comprises 150,000 to 200,000 clones, roughly 89% of which are singletons, and 3.7% rests with the top ten. V was trimmed by 1 base and J by 6 bases, leaving 18 bases between them. The CDR3 sequence is 16 residues long. Germline CDR1 is LGHNA and CDR2 is YNFKEQ. The sample taken for sequencing was peripheral blood. The chain is built from TRBV4-2 and TRBJ1-1; possible D gene TRBD1, 5 bases. The receptor was isolated from a man younger than 30 with active or convalescent COVID-19. The CDR3 sequence: CASSQGTRLDTPEAFF. The CDR3 nucleotides are TGTGCCAGCAGCCAAGGTACAAGATTGGACACCCCTGAAGCTTTCTTT.